The next 26 T cell receptor beta chains were all read from a single sample in a study of post-analysis software for immune sequencing data. Study-wide results and caveats: There were five TRBV segments more frequent in patients than controls, and TRBV5-6, TRBV5-1 and TRBV20-1 were among them.

These receptors have no identified antigens. Included in the TCR beta cDNA libraries were unique molecular identifiers. TCRdb reanalysed the PCR reads using MiXCR and keeps one entry per CDR3 protein. The sample yields hundreds of thousands of distinct CDR3 sequences, 53% seen once. The sequenced sample was blood. All receptors come from a girl aged 10-17 years with multiple sclerosis.

This chain connects TRBV5-1 to TRBJ2-4; perhaps TRBD1 as D (5 bases). The CDR3 extends over 14 amino acids. Germline assignment: CDR1 SGHRS and CDR2 YFSETQ. Trimming removed 1 base from V and 5 bases from J, with 10 bases in between. The CDR3 sequence: CASSLTGAQNIQYF. CDR3 bases: TGCGCCAGCAGCTTGACTGGGGCGCAAAACATTCAGTACTTC.

This clonotype was observed a few times. This rearrangement joins TRBV12-3 or TRBV12-4 to TRBJ2-4, with a tentative D call TRBD2 (7 bases). The J call may be faulty, since TRBJ2-7 better matches the DNA end. The CDR3 is 15 residues long. The CDR3 here is CASAEGGYRPYEQYF. CDR3 nucleotides: TGTGCCAGCGCTGAGGGGGGGTACCGACCCTACGAGCAGTACTTC.

The chain couples TRBV12-3 or TRBV12-4 to TRBJ2-3; D possibly corresponds to TRBD2 (6 bases). The CDR3 contains 17 residues. V was shortened by 5 bases and J by 2 bases, with 20 bases between the two germline ends. The CDR3 sequence is CASSPDGWDSITDTQYF. Written as DNA, the CDR3 is TGTGCCAGCAGTCCGGACGGGTGGGACTCCATCACAGATACGCAGTATTTT.

In the case of this clonotype: One base away lies a much larger clone, so this may be a sequencing read error. CDR3 region: CANSEGTSGTYNEQFF. DNA of the CDR3: TGTGCCAACAGCGAAGGGACTAGCGGGACCTACAATGAGCAGTTCTTC. The V and J genes are TRBV12-3 or TRBV12-4 and TRBJ2-1; TRBD2 agrees at 13 bases. V lost 10 bases, J lost 2 bases, and 8 bases stayed unmatched. This CDR3 contains 16 residues.

V and J are TRBV3-1 and TRBJ2-5; 8 bases are shared with TRBD1. This CDR3 region has 12 residues. Germline-derived CDR1 and CDR2 are LGHDT and YNNKEL (reference sequence). After removal of 5 bases from V and 12 bases from J, the junction contained 8 bases not matched to a gene. Here the CDR3 DNA reads TGTGCCAGCAGCTTAGGACAGGGCAGGGAGTACTTC. Its protein is CASSLGQGREYF.

Written as DNA, the CDR3 is TGTGCCAGCAGGGACACCACCGGGGAGCTGTTTTTT. Amino acids: CASRDTTGELFF. V usage is TRBV12-3 or TRBV12-4 and J usage is TRBJ2-2, with D possibly being TRBD1 (5 bases). V was cut by 6 bases and J by 4 bases, with 6 bases left in between. This CDR3 spans 12 amino acids.

This chain joins TRBV5-1 and TRBJ2-7; D is perhaps TRBD1 (7 bases). This CDR3 comprises 16 residues. Per germline, CDR1 SGHRS and CDR2 YFSETQ. The V end lost 3 bases, the J end lost 2 bases, and 18 bases lay between the germline ends. CDR3 DNA: TGCGCCAGCAGCTCCCTCGCAGGGGGGAAAACCTACGAGCAGTACTTC. Residues: CASSSLAGGKTYEQYF.

This clonotype was counted a few times. The J gene is TRBJ2-5, the V gene TRBV29-1; 7 positions match TRBD2. Germline V gene lookup returns CDR1 SQVTM and CDR2 ANQGSEA. The CDR3 spans 14 residues. Losses at the gene ends were 0 bases for V and 4 bases for J; bases not matched to a gene: 5. The CDR3 here is CSVEDWQRGETQYF. The CDR3 region has the DNA TGCAGCGTTGAAGATTGGCAGCGGGGAGAGACCCAGTACTTC.

The J gene is TRBJ2-1, the V gene TRBV12-3 or TRBV12-4; 8 bases fit TRBD2. The CDR3 length is 13 residues. The trim removed 0 bases at V and 14 bases at J, leaving 6 bases unmatched. In DNA, the CDR3 is TGTGCCAGCAGTTTAGCCCCCCCCGGGGGGGAGTTCTTC. Translation: CASSLAPPGGEFF.

The sample holds one count of this clonotype. This chain uses TRBV6-5 with TRBJ1-1; 7 nucleotides line up with TRBD1. The germline CDR1 and CDR2 sequences are MNHEY and SVGAGI. The CDR3 is made up of 15 amino acids. After removal of 5 bases from V and 6 bases from J, the junction contained 12 bases not matched to a gene. CDR3 protein: CASSDTPTGRPEAFF. The CDR3, as DNA: TGTGCCAGCAGTGATACCCCGACAGGGAGACCTGAAGCTTTCTTT.

J is TRBJ1-2 and V is TRBV12-3 or TRBV12-4; no firm D call. The CDR3 is 14 residues long. V was clipped by 5 bases and J by 2 bases, with 12 bases between them. The CDR3 DNA is TGTGCCAGCAGTGCGCTAGGACCCAACTATGGCTACACCTTC. Translated: CASSALGPNYGYTF.

This chain joins TRBV2 and TRBJ2-1; 13 nucleotides agree with TRBD2. The V and J ends lost 9 bases and 8 bases, in that order; junction bases with no gene match: 4. This CDR3 region has 13 residues. Germline CDR1 reads SNHLY; CDR2 reads FYNNEI. The CDR3 region has the DNA TGTGCCAGGGGGACTAGCGGGGAGGATGAGCAGTTCTTC. It specifies CARGTSGEDEQFF.

The chain combines TRBV7-9 with TRBJ2-3; maybe TRBD2 (5 bases). The V gene lost 2 bases and the J gene lost 10 bases, with 19 bases spanning the gap. CDR3 length equals 15 residues. Germline CDR1 reads SEHNR; CDR2 reads FQNEAQ (reference sequence). The CDR3 bases are TGTGCCAGCAGCTTACAGCGTATGGCCTGGACTGCGCAGTATTTT. This gives the protein CASSLQRMAWTAQYF.

The rearrangement joins TRBV5-1 to TRBJ2-5; D might be TRBD2 (7 bases). The CDR3 loop spans 16 amino acids. Trimming cost V 1 base and J 1 base, with 14 bases left between them. Germline V gene lookup returns CDR1 SGHRS and CDR2 YFSETQ. The CDR3 DNA sequence: TGCGCCAGCAGCTTGATTGGCGGGGGCCCCCAAGAGACCCAGTACTTC. Its protein is CASSLIGGGPQETQYF.

V gene TRBV6-1 combines with J gene TRBJ2-3, with TRBD2 matching 7 bases. This CDR3 has 18 residues. The ends lost 6 bases at V and 1 base at J; junction bases unmatched: 16. Germline V CDR1 and CDR2: MNHNS, SASEGT. Here the CDR3 DNA reads TGTGCCAGCAGCCCCCCCCGCTCGGGGGGAGGTGGCACAGATACGCAGTATTTT. It encodes CASSPPRSGGGGTDTQYF.

The rearrangement links TRBV4-2 to TRBJ2-3; D is possibly TRBD1 or TRBD2 (6 bases each). From germline, CDR1 is LGHNA and CDR2 YNFKEQ. The CDR3 consists of 16 residues. The germline V and J ends were trimmed by 0 bases and 2 bases, with 12 bases remaining between them. The CDR3 protein is CASSQEGGILTDTQYF. In DNA, the CDR3 is TGTGCCAGCAGCCAAGAAGGGGGGATTCTCACAGATACGCAGTATTTT.

The V call is TRBV20-1, the J call TRBJ2-3; 8 nucleotides agree with TRBD2. CDR3 length equals 13 residues. With V trimmed by 5 bases and J by 2 bases, 3 bases remained unmatched. The germline CDR1 and CDR2 sequences are DFQATT and SNEGSKA (reference sequence). The DNA for the CDR3 is TGCAGTGCTCCAGCGGGGGTCACAGATACGCAGTATTTT. Protein product: CSAPAGVTDTQYF.

The V and J genes are TRBV29-1 and TRBJ2-5; TRBD2 matches 9 bases. J lost 2 bases, V lost 4 bases, and 8 bases had no gene match. Germline CDR1 reads SQVTM; CDR2 reads ANQGSEA. The CDR3 loop spans 15 amino acids. The CDR3 coding sequence is TGCAGCGTTGGAAGACTAGCGGCTACACAAGAGACCCAGTACTTC. Protein: CSVGRLAATQETQYF.

This rearrangement joins TRBV27 to TRBJ2-3; the D gene could be TRBD1 or TRBD2 (5 bases each). The CDR3 has 14 residues. V was shortened by 4 bases and J by 9 bases, with 17 bases between the two germline ends. Germline V gene sequence: CDR1 MNHEY, CDR2 SMNVEV (reference sequence). CDR3 sequence reads: CASSSRDLGDTQYF. CDR3 bases: TGTGCCAGCAGTTCCCGGGACCTGGGCGACACGCAGTATTTT.

The V call is TRBV29-1, the J call TRBJ2-1; D might be TRBD1 (6 bases). There are 14 residues in the CDR3. V lost 3 bases to trimming and J lost 7 bases, with 16 bases between them. CDR1 and CDR2 (germline): SQVTM, ANQGSEA. CDR3 residues: CSVEDQTGYNEQFF. The DNA for the CDR3 is TGCAGCGTTGAGGATCAAACAGGGTATAATGAGCAGTTCTTC.

This rearrangement joins TRBV4-2 to TRBJ2-5; D is possibly TRBD2 (6 bases). The CDR3 has 15 amino acids. In germline, CDR1 is LGHNA, CDR2 YNFKEQ. V lost 0 bases and J lost 2, with 10 bases in between. The CDR3 protein is CASSQDGSGQETQYF. The CDR3 DNA reads as TGTGCCAGCAGCCAAGATGGGAGCGGGCAAGAGACCCAGTACTTC.

The chain is built from TRBV10-3 and TRBJ2-3; D may correspond to TRBD1 or TRBD2 (6 bases each). The CDR3 covers 15 residues. Germline CDR1 and CDR2: ENHRY and SYGVKD. Trimming removed 3 bases at V and 3 bases at J, with 13 bases between. The CDR3, as DNA: TGTGCCATCAGTGAAGGGGGGCCCAGGACAGATACGCAGTATTTT. It is translated as CAISEGGPRTDTQYF.

V gene TRBV29-1 combines with J gene TRBJ1-1; D might be TRBD1 (5 bases). Germline V CDR1 and CDR2: SQVTM, ANQGSEA. The CDR3 runs to 13 residues. V shed 5 bases and J shed 1 base, with 11 bases lying between them. The CDR3 region is CSVYYRRNTEAFF. The CDR3 DNA follows: TGCAGCGTTTACTACAGGAGGAACACTGAAGCTTTCTTT.

The J gene is TRBJ2-3, the V gene TRBV7-3; D unresolved. This CDR3 contains 18 residues. Trimming removed 0 bases at V and 2 bases at J, with 18 bases between. CDR1 and CDR2 from the germline V gene are SGHTA and FQGTGA. The CDR3, as DNA: TGTGCCAGCAGCTTAACGTTTTCACAGATACCTCACACAGATACGCAGTATTTT. It is translated as CASSLTFSQIPHTDTQYF. Using reference TRBV7-3 and TRBJ2-3 for the parts outside the CDR3, the full variable domain is GAGVSQTPSNKVTEKGKYVELRCDPISGHTALYWYRQSLGQGPEFLIYFQGTGAADDSGLPNDRFFAVRPEGSVSTLKIQRTERGDSAVYLCASSLTFSQIPHTDTQYFGPGTRLTVL.

This chain uses TRBV3-1 with TRBJ2-5; 12 bases align to TRBD2. This CDR3 contains 18 residues. CDR1 and CDR2 (germline): LGHDT, YNNKEL (reference sequence). With V trimmed by 2 bases and J by 2 bases, 9 bases remained unmatched. The CDR3: CASSQHTGTSGSQETQYF. In DNA, the CDR3 is TGTGCCAGCAGCCAACACACCGGGACTAGCGGGTCTCAAGAGACCCAGTACTTC.

V is TRBV20-1 and J is TRBJ2-4, with 9 bases identical to TRBD2. Germline V gene lookup returns CDR1 DFQATT and CDR2 SNEGSKA (reference sequence). The CDR3 runs to 17 residues. The V segment lost 4 bases and the J segment 2 bases; nucleotides outside the gene matches: 12. The CDR3 bases are TGCAGTGCTACTAGCGGGACCTACCAGGAGCCCAAAAACATTCAGTACTTC. It encodes CSATSGTYQEPKNIQYF.